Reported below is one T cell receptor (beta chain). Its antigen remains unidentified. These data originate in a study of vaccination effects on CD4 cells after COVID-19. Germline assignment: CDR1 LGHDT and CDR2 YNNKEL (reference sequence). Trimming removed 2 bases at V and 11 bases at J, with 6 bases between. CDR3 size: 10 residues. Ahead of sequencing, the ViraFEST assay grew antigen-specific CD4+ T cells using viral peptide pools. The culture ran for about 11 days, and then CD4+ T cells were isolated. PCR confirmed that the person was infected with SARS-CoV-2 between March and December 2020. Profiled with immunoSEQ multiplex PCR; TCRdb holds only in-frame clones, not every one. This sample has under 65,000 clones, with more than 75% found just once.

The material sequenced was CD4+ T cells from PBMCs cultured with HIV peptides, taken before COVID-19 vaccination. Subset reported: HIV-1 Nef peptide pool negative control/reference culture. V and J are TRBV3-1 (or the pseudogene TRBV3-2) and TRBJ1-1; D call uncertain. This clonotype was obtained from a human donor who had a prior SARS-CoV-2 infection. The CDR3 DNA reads TGTGCCAGCAGCCAAACGCTGGCTTTCTTT. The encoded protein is CASSQTLAFF.